The 32 T cell receptor beta chains given below trace back to one sample, sequenced in a study of T cell changes during pregnancy in multiple sclerosis. Assay: immunoSEQ multiplex PCR; the TCRdb copy retains only in-frame clones and omits some. The repertoire holds approximately 80,000 clones, around 93% seen once, with roughly 3.5% in the top ten. This material consisted of PBMCs, taken in the first trimester of pregnancy. These receptor sequences come from a female donor in good health, serving as a control in a pregnancy study. Some clones in this sample may be carry-over from other donors' samples.

The chain uses TRBV2 and TRBJ1-1, with 8 bases matching TRBD1. Germline values: CDR1 SNHLY, CDR2 FYNNEI. CDR3 length: 18 amino acids. V trimming: 2 bases; J trimming: 9 bases; junction bases outside the gene matches: 20. The CDR3 DNA follows: TGTGCCAGCAGTGAATCCCCCTTGGGGTGGGGGACAGGACTTAAAGCTTTCTTT. This encodes CASSESPLGWGTGLKAFF. Together with reference TRBV2 and TRBJ1-1, the CDR3 gives the full variable domain: EPEVTQTPSHQVTQMGQEVILRCVPISNHLYFYWYRQILGQKVEFLVSFYNNEISEKSEIFDDQFSVERPDGSNFTLKIRSTKLEDSAMYFCASSESPLGWGTGLKAFFGQGTRLTVV.

The V gene is TRBV27, the J gene TRBJ2-7; maybe TRBD1 (6 bases). V lost 7 bases and J lost 4, with 17 bases in between. There are 14 residues in the CDR3. Germline V gene data show CDR1 as MNHEY and CDR2 as SMNVEV (reference sequence). The CDR3 protein is CASIPQDRWYEQYF. CDR3 in DNA: TGTGCCAGCATCCCCCAGGACAGATGGTACGAGCAGTACTTC.

The chain links TRBV4-1 to TRBJ2-3, with D tentatively TRBD2 (6 bases). Germline CDR1 and CDR2: MGHRA and YSYEKL. V lost 3 bases to trimming and J lost 2 bases, with 15 bases between them. The CDR3 length is 16 residues. CDR3 sequence: CASSHYPSDPTDTQYF. CDR3 bases: TGCGCCAGCAGCCATTATCCTAGCGACCCCACAGATACGCAGTATTTT.

V is TRBV11-2 and J is TRBJ1-1; 7 bases align to TRBD1. J lost 5 bases, V lost 0 bases, and 12 bases had no gene match. Germline loops: CDR1 SGHAT, CDR2 FQNNGV. This CDR3 is 17 amino acids long. The CDR3 nucleotides are TGTGCCAGCAGCTTAGAAGGGGGCGTCGGTCTGGGTACTGAAGCTTTCTTT. Protein: CASSLEGGVGLGTEAFF. Using reference TRBV11-2 and TRBJ1-1 for the parts outside the CDR3, the full variable domain is EAGVAQSPRYKIIEKRQSVAFWCNPISGHATLYWYQQILGQGPKLLIQFQNNGVVDDSQLPKDRFSAERLKGVDSTLKIQPAKLEDSAVYLCASSLEGGVGLGTEAFFGQGTRLTVV.

The rearrangement uses TRBV21-1 and TRBJ2-1; TRBD2, the D gene given by the table, was not confirmed from the DNA. TRBV21-1 is reported as a pseudogene. CDR3 length equals 13 residues. For the CDR3, the DNA is TGTGCCAGCAGCGGAGAGTCCTACAATGAGCAGTTCTTC. This encodes CASSGESYNEQFF.

The chain joins TRBV25-1 to TRBJ2-7; TRBD1 aligns across 8 bases. Germline values: CDR1 MGHDK, CDR2 SYGVNS. This CDR3 is built from 15 residues. V shed 2 bases, J shed 1 base, and the junction held 4 bases outside the gene matches. The CDR3: CASSEGTGFSYEQYF. CDR3 DNA: TGTGCCAGCAGTGAAGGGACAGGTTTTTCCTACGAGCAGTACTTC.

V gene TRBV9 combines with J gene TRBJ1-5; no firm D call. Trimming left V 2 bases short and J 5 bases short, with 14 bases between. The CDR3 has 15 residues. Germline V gives CDR1 SGDLS, CDR2 YYNGEE. In DNA, the CDR3 is TGTGCCAGCAGCGTGGGCCCTACGTCCGATCAGCCCCAGCATTTT. Its translation is CASSVGPTSDQPQHF.

The chain has TRBV5-1 and TRBJ2-3, with D possibly TRBD2 on 6 matching bases. The CDR3 has 14 residues. Trimming shortened V by 6 bases and J by 6 bases, and 17 bases separated the two germline ends. Germline CDR1 and CDR2: SGHRS and YFSETQ. In nucleotides, the CDR3 is TGCGCCAGCATCGGCGGGAATGGTGTGGATACGCAGTATTTT. Residues: CASIGGNGVDTQYF.

This clone has just one count. The CDR3, as DNA: TGTGCCAGCAGCTCACCAAAAGTGACAGGTGGGGCCAACGTCCTGACTTTC. It specifies CASSSPKVTGGANVLTF. This chain connects TRBV5-6 to TRBJ2-6, with TRBD1 as a possible D gene (6 bases). CDR3 length equals 17 residues. Looked up from germline, CDR1 is SGHDT and CDR2 is YYEEEE. Trimming removed 3 bases at V and 3 bases at J, with 16 bases between.

The chain recombines TRBV7-9 with TRBJ2-7, with D perhaps matching TRBD2 (6 bases). Germline assignment: CDR1 SEHNR and CDR2 FQNEAQ (reference sequence). The V and J ends lost 4 bases and 7 bases respectively, with 14 bases between them. The CDR3 contains 13 residues. In DNA, the CDR3 is TGTGCCAGCAGCTCCCCGTCGGGGGTGGAGCAGTACTTC. Translated, it gives CASSSPSGVEQYF.

The chain employs TRBV4-3 and TRBJ2-1; 8 nucleotides line up with TRBD2. The CDR3 has 15 amino acids. V shed 3 bases and J 12 bases; nucleotides not matched to a gene: 13. Per germline, CDR1 LGHNA and CDR2 YSLEER. CDR3: CASSQQVAGSAGQFF. In nucleotides, the CDR3 is TGCGCCAGCAGCCAGCAGGTAGCGGGATCGGCCGGGCAGTTCTTC.

The rearrangement uses TRBV30 and TRBJ2-5; no reliable D call. In germline, CDR1 is GTSNPN, CDR2 SVGIG (reference sequence). CDR3 size: 13 residues. V lost 0 bases and J 5 bases, leaving 10 bases between the germline ends. The DNA of the CDR3 is TGTGCCTGGAGTGTACGGGTCCGGGAGACCCAGTACTTC. This sequence encodes CAWSVRVRETQYF. Complete variable domain (other parts from reference TRBV30 and TRBJ2-5): SQTIHQWPATLVQPVGSPLSLECTVEGTSNPNLYWYRQAAGRGLQLLFYSVGIGQISSEVPQNLSASRPQDRQFILSSKKLLLSDSGFYLCAWSVRVRETQYFGPGTRLLVL.

Only one count was recorded for this clone. The rearrangement links TRBV28 to TRBJ1-5; D is perhaps TRBD1 (6 bases). CDR1 is MDHEN, CDR2 SYDVKM, per germline. V shed 7 bases and J shed 7 bases, with 20 bases lying between them. The length of the CDR3 is 15 residues. CDR3 DNA: TGTGCCAGCACCTACCGGAAAGGGGGTATCCAGCCCCAGCATTTT. Amino acids: CASTYRKGGIQPQHF.

The rearrangement joins TRBV2 to TRBJ2-3; perhaps TRBD1 as D (5 bases). Trimming took off 4 bases at V and 2 bases at J, with 19 bases between the two ends. The germline V gene has CDR1 SNHLY and CDR2 FYNNEI. The CDR3 is made up of 17 amino acids. The CDR3 DNA is TGTGCCAGCAGTGTTGAGTGGGGCGAACAATTCACAGATACGCAGTATTTT. Residues: CASSVEWGEQFTDTQYF.

The chain recombines TRBV19 with TRBJ2-5; D might be TRBD1 (6 bases). V lost 4 bases and J lost 4, with 13 bases in between. CDR1 LNHDA and CDR2 SQIVND come from the germline V gene (reference sequence). The CDR3 is made up of 14 amino acids. The CDR3 nucleotides are TGTGCCAGTAGTACCAGGGGTTATAGAGAGACCCAGTACTTC. Its translation is CASSTRGYRETQYF.

The J gene is TRBJ1-1, the V gene TRBV7-2, with a possible D match to TRBD1 (5 bases). The CDR3 is 16 amino acids. Germline CDR1 reads SGHTA; CDR2 reads FQGNSA. Trimming shortened V by 3 bases and J by 1 base, and 15 bases separated the two germline ends. The CDR3 DNA reads as TGTGCCAGCAGCTTCGTCGGGGGGATCCCGAACACTGAAGCTTTCTTT. It specifies CASSFVGGIPNTEAFF.

The chain couples TRBV28 to TRBJ1-1; weak D call: TRBD1 (5 bases). The CDR3 is 16 residues long. The V and J ends lost 4 bases and 2 bases respectively, with 17 bases between them. The germline V gene has CDR1 MDHEN and CDR2 SYDVKM. This CDR3 is CASSSPYGRGNTEAFF. Written as DNA, the CDR3 is TGTGCCAGCAGTTCACCATATGGGAGGGGCAACACTGAAGCTTTCTTT.

The chain combines TRBV4-1 with TRBJ2-4; 7 bases match TRBD1. This CDR3 has 14 residues. Losses at the gene ends were 6 bases for V and 6 bases for J; bases not matched to a gene: 8. Germline CDR1 and CDR2: MGHRA and YSYEKL. CDR3 sequence: CASRSPGQSNIQYF. CDR3 sequence (DNA): TGCGCCAGCAGATCCCCGGGACAGTCAAACATTCAGTACTTC.

This clone was observed a handful of times. The rearrangement uses TRBV19 and TRBJ2-7; TRBD2 matches at 9 bases. The CDR3 has 15 residues. Per germline, CDR1 LNHDA and CDR2 SQIVND (reference sequence). Trimming removed 1 base from V and 3 bases from J; junction bases left unmatched: 4. CDR3 in DNA: TGTGCCAGTAGTATAGCGGGACTAGCCGGCTACGAGCAGTACTTC. It is translated as CASSIAGLAGYEQYF. The full variable domain, rest sourced from reference TRBV19 and TRBJ2-7, is DGGITQSPKYLFRKEGQNVTLSCEQNLNHDAMYWYRQDPGQGLRLIYYSQIVNDFQKGDIAEGYSVSREKKESFPLTVTSAQKNPTAFYLCASSIAGLAGYEQYFGPGTRLTVT.

This clone occurred once. This chain uses TRBV5-1 with TRBJ2-7; TRBD1 might be the D (6 bases). With 0 bases removed from V and 2 bases from J, the gap between germline ends came to 12 bases. The CDR3 sequence is 15 residues long. Per the germline V gene, CDR1 is SGHRS and CDR2 is YFSETQ. CDR3 bases: TGCGCCAGCAGCTTGGCCCAGGGGCAGGCCTACGAGCAGTACTTC. Translating gives CASSLAQGQAYEQYF.

CDR3 residues: CASSSGGVSEAFF. The CDR3 region has the DNA TGCGCCAGCAGCTCGGGGGGGGTATCTGAAGCTTTCTTT. The rearrangement links TRBV5-1 to TRBJ1-1; weak D call: TRBD1 (5 bases). From germline, CDR1 is SGHRS and CDR2 YFSETQ. Trimming removed 3 bases at V and 6 bases at J, with 12 bases between. This CDR3 is 13 amino acids long.

V usage is TRBV7-8 and J usage is TRBJ1-1; 7 nucleotides agree with TRBD1. V shed 5 bases and J 4 bases; nucleotides not matched to a gene: 7. Germline CDR1 and CDR2: SGHVS and FQNEAQ. The CDR3 is 14 residues long. In DNA form, the CDR3 reads TGTGCCAGCAGCCTCCAGGGGGGTGCCACTGAAGCTTTCTTT. It translates to CASSLQGGATEAFF.

The chain carries TRBV6-6 and TRBJ1-2, with 7 bases fitting TRBD1. Germline values: CDR1 MNHNY, CDR2 SVGAGI (reference sequence). V was pared by 5 bases and J by 1 base, with 1 base of the junction left unmatched. The CDR3 is made up of 13 amino acids. CDR3 region: CASSRQGNYGYTF. In DNA form, the CDR3 reads TGTGCCAGCAGTCGACAGGGTAACTATGGCTACACCTTC.

This clone was found once. The rearrangement uses TRBV7-8 and TRBJ1-5, with 7 bases that match TRBD1. The germline V gene encodes CDR1 SGHVS and CDR2 FQNEAQ. CDR3 size: 15 residues. V shed 3 bases, J shed 4 bases, and the junction held 6 bases outside the gene matches. The chain's CDR3 is CASSLVPGQNQPQHF. In DNA form, the CDR3 reads TGTGCCAGCAGCTTGGTCCCGGGACAGAATCAGCCCCAGCATTTT.

The chain couples TRBV5-4 to TRBJ1-2; D unclear. The CDR3 runs 12 residues. The V gene lost 0 bases and the J gene lost 8 bases, with 8 bases spanning the gap. Germline-derived CDR1 and CDR2 are SGHNT and YYREEE (reference sequence). DNA for the CDR3: TGTGCCAGCAGCTTGGTGGGAGGCGGCTACACCTTC. Its protein is CASSLVGGGYTF.

This clone was seen once. The chain is built from TRBV18 and TRBJ2-7; 7 positions agree with TRBD2. CDR3 length: 15 amino acids. The germline CDR1 and CDR2 sequences are KGHSH and LQKENI. After removal of 1 base from V and 4 bases from J, the junction contained 7 bases not matched to a gene. CDR3 region: CASSPRGGGSYEQYF. CDR3 sequence (DNA): TGTGCCAGCTCACCACGAGGCGGGGGTTCTTACGAGCAGTACTTC. Variable domain in full (rest from reference TRBV18 and TRBJ2-7): NAGVMQNPRHLVRRRGQEARLRCSPMKGHSHVYWYRQLPEEGLKFMVYLQKENIIDESGMPKERFSAEFPKEGPSILRIQQVVRGDSAAYFCASSPRGGGSYEQYFGPGTRLTVT.

This clone was counted a few times. The V call is TRBV16, the J call TRBJ1-6; 7 bases map to TRBD1. The CDR3 length is 13 residues. CDR1 KGHSY and CDR2 FQNENV come from the germline V gene. Germline trimming cut 4 bases from V and 14 bases from J; bases unmatched to any gene: 8. CDR3 sequence reads: CASSRSTGESLHF. Written as DNA, the CDR3 is TGTGCCAGCAGCCGATCAACAGGGGAGTCCCTCCACTTT.

The chain recombines TRBV7-6 with TRBJ1-5; TRBD1 might be the D (5 bases). The CDR3 has 15 residues. Trimming removed 5 bases at V and 4 bases at J, with 15 bases between. Germline V CDR1 and CDR2: SGHVS, FNYEAQ. DNA of the CDR3: TGTGCCAGCAGCCCCTGGGGGGGGGAAAATCAGCCCCAGCATTTT. Its protein product is CASSPWGGENQPQHF.

V is TRBV9 and J is TRBJ2-1; TRBD2 matches 9 bases. Trimming removed 0 bases from V and 9 bases from J; junction bases left unmatched: 4. The CDR3 sequence is 14 residues long. Per germline, CDR1 SGDLS and CDR2 YYNGEE. The CDR3 loop reads CASSVGVSGGEQFF. In DNA form, the CDR3 reads TGTGCCAGCAGCGTAGGAGTTAGCGGGGGTGAGCAGTTCTTC.

The rearrangement uses TRBV6-5 and TRBJ2-7; perhaps TRBD1 as D (6 bases). The CDR3 totals 13 residues. V lost 7 bases and J 6 bases, leaving 16 bases between the germline ends. CDR1 MNHEY and CDR2 SVGAGI come from the germline V gene. CDR3 amino acids: CASTPNREAEQYF. The DNA for the CDR3 is TGTGCCAGCACCCCAAACAGGGAAGCCGAGCAGTACTTC.

This clone was seen only once. This rearrangement joins TRBV15 to TRBJ2-3, with D uncertain. V was clipped by 2 bases and J by 0 bases, with 9 bases between them. Germline values: CDR1 LNHNV, CDR2 YYDKDF (reference sequence). This CDR3 spans 15 amino acids. The CDR3 coding sequence is TGTGCCACCAGCAGACAGGTTCCTAGCACAGATACGCAGTATTTT. Translating it yields CATSRQVPSTDTQYF.

The chain is built from TRBV7-6 and TRBJ1-2, with TRBD1 matching 12 bases. This CDR3 has 16 amino acids. Germline V gene sequence: CDR1 SGHVS, CDR2 FNYEAQ. V was clipped by 5 bases and J by 8 bases; unmatched bases: 12. The CDR3 spells CASSHASGQGARGYTF. In nucleotides, the CDR3 is TGTGCCAGCAGCCATGCCTCGGGACAGGGGGCTCGGGGCTACACCTTC.